This T cell receptor (beta chain) was captured by sequencing in a study of CD4+ T cells in melanoma. TCRdb's copy holds only in-frame clones and misses some; the assay was immunoSEQ multiplex PCR. The sample includes about 13,000 clones, around 68% of them seen just once. This clone is labeled large. Its antigen is not identified. Notes on the study in general: CD8+ T cell, macrophage and B cell function reportedly correlated with neoantigen-specific CD4+ T cells. Neoantigen-specific CD4+ T cells in melanoma reportedly had diverse differentiation states.

This CDR3 is built from 14 residues. Trimming stripped 3 bases from V and 5 bases from J, with 14 bases between. CDR1 and CDR2 (germline): SGHRS, YFSETQ. The sequencing input was cells from a culture (not recorded whether cultured in vitro). The genes are TRBV5-1 and TRBJ1-1, with D possibly being TRBD1 (5 bases). This TCR was sampled from a human donor with melanoma. The CDR3 DNA is TGCGCCAGCAGCTCCGAGGGGATGGGGACTGAAGCTTTCTTT. The encoded protein is CASSSEGMGTEAFF.